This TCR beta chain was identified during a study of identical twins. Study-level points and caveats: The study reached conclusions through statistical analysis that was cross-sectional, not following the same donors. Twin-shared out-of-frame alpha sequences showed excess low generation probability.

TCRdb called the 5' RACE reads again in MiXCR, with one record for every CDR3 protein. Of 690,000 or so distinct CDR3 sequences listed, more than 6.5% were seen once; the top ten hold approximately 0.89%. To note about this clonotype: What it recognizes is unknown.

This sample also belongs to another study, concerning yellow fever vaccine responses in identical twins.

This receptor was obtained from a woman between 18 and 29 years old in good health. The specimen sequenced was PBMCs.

CDR3 in amino acids: CASSLGGQRQAEQYF. Written as DNA, the CDR3 is TGCGCCAGCAGCTTGGGGGGACAGCGCCAGGCCGAGCAGTACTTC. The V and J genes are TRBV5-1 and TRBJ2-7; 7 bases align to TRBD1. This CDR3 region has 15 residues. With 0 bases clipped from V and 6 bases from J, the junction kept 9 bases outside the gene matches. From germline, CDR1 is SGHRS and CDR2 YFSETQ.